The 21 T cell receptor beta chains presented below share a single source sample, sequenced in a study of graft-versus-host responses after intestinal transplantation. Produced via immunoSEQ multiplex PCR; TCRdb's table is partial and in-frame only. There are 75,000 to 100,000 clones in the sample; about 82% occur only once, and 1.4% lies in the top ten. Specimen: PBMCs, collected 255 days after intestinal transplant. The receptor source for this set is a human patient who received an intestinal transplant, so some T cells may come from the graft donor.

V and J are TRBV30 and TRBJ1-2; D is ambiguous. The CDR3 has 12 residues. V gave up 2 bases and J gave up 5 bases, with 9 bases separating them. Germline values: CDR1 GTSNPN, CDR2 SVGIG (reference sequence). CDR3 coding DNA: TGTGCCTGGAGTCCCGACGTATATGGCTACACCTTC. It translates to CAWSPDVYGYTF.

The chain couples TRBV6-5 to TRBJ2-2; D unresolved. The CDR3 runs to 13 residues. Germline V gene data show CDR1 as MNHEY and CDR2 as SVGAGI. Trimming removed 10 bases at V and 1 base at J, with 10 bases between. Written as DNA, the CDR3 is TGTGCCACCAGGAACCAGAACACCGGGGAGCTGTTTTTT. Its translation: CATRNQNTGELFF.

The CDR3 coding sequence is TGTGCCAGCAGCTTAGTGAGACCGTCAAGCCGGGAAAGCTCCTACAATGAGCAGTTCTTC. It yields the protein CASSLVRPSSRESSYNEQFF. The rearrangement links TRBV7-6 to TRBJ2-1, with D tentatively TRBD2 (5 bases). The germline V gene has CDR1 SGHVS and CDR2 FNYEAQ. This CDR3 has 20 residues. V gave up 1 base and J gave up 0 bases, with 22 bases separating them.

This clone has a single count. The rearrangement joins TRBV6-4 to TRBJ2-7; no definite D call. This CDR3 contains 15 residues. V was pared by 2 bases and J by 0 bases, with 11 bases between. CDR1 MRHNA and CDR2 SNTAGT come from the germline V gene. The DNA of the CDR3 is TGTGCCAGCAGTGACCCTAGAAGATACTCCTACGAGCAGTACTTC. It encodes CASSDPRRYSYEQYF.

The V gene is TRBV4-1, the J gene TRBJ2-1; TRBD2 matches at 7 bases. With V trimmed by 3 bases and J by 2 bases, 7 bases remained unmatched. Looked up from germline, CDR1 is MGHRA and CDR2 is YSYEKL. The CDR3 is 16 residues long. The CDR3 DNA reads as TGCGCCAGCAGCCACCGAATAGCGGGTCCCTACAATGAGCAGTTCTTC. It yields the protein CASSHRIAGPYNEQFF.

V and J are TRBV7-9 and TRBJ2-2, with unresolved D. V was cut by 4 bases and J by 6 bases, with 6 bases left in between. Germline V CDR1 and CDR2: SEHNR, FQNEAQ (reference sequence). This CDR3 is 12 amino acids long. The DNA of the CDR3 is TGTGCCAGCAGCTCTATGGCCGGGGAGCTGTTTTTT. Its translation: CASSSMAGELFF.

Of note for this clone: Other DNA sequences from this sample encode an identical CDR3 as well. J is TRBJ2-2 and V is TRBV5-1; TRBD2 is a possible D gene (5 bases). Looked up from germline, CDR1 is SGHRS and CDR2 is YFSETQ. The germline V and J ends were trimmed by 0 bases and 2 bases, with 8 bases remaining between them. CDR3 length: 15 amino acids. CDR3 sequence: CASSLASGNTGELFF. CDR3 in DNA: TGCGCCAGCAGCTTGGCCAGCGGTAACACCGGGGAGCTGTTTTTT.

The chain has TRBV7-3 and TRBJ2-1; D remains ambiguous. Trimming removed 4 bases from V and 0 bases from J, with 13 bases in between. Looked up from germline, CDR1 is SGHTA and CDR2 is FQGTGA. The CDR3 runs to 16 residues. The CDR3 loop reads CASSSSRASSYNEQFF. The CDR3 coding sequence is TGTGCCAGCAGCTCCTCTCGGGCAAGCTCCTACAATGAGCAGTTCTTC.

The V call is TRBV20-1, the J call TRBJ2-1, with D unclear. The CDR3 spans 11 residues. Between the trimmed V and J ends, which lost 3 bases and 4 bases, there was a span of 4 bases. Germline V gene lookup returns CDR1 DFQATT and CDR2 SNEGSKA (reference sequence). In DNA, the CDR3 is TGCAGTGCTAGTGTATACAATGAGCAGTTCTTC. Its translation: CSASVYNEQFF.

This clone showed up just once. This chain joins TRBV7-7 and TRBJ1-5; 9 bases align to TRBD1. This CDR3 has 17 residues. Germline CDR1 reads SSHAT; CDR2 reads FNYEAQ (reference sequence). CDR3 residues: CASGGQGVWESNQPQHF. The CDR3 region has the DNA TGTGCTAGCGGGGGACAGGGAGTGTGGGAAAGCAATCAGCCCCAGCATTTT.

V and J are TRBV5-8 and TRBJ2-2; D is perhaps TRBD2 (5 bases). Per germline, CDR1 SGHTS and CDR2 YDEGEE. V gave up 0 bases and J gave up 5 bases, with 11 bases separating them. CDR3 length: 15 residues. The DNA of the CDR3 is TGTGCCAGCAGCTTGGAGGGTACTAGAACCGGGGAGCTGTTTTTT. This sequence encodes CASSLEGTRTGELFF.

The chain uses TRBV6-1 and TRBJ2-7, with 7 bases identical to TRBD1. The V segment lost 6 bases and the J segment 0 bases; nucleotides outside the gene matches: 5. This CDR3 spans 14 amino acids. Germline CDR1 is MNHNS and CDR2 is SASEGT. The CDR3, as DNA: TGTGCCAGCAGGCCCAGGGGGTACTCCTACGAGCAGTACTTC. Translated: CASRPRGYSYEQYF.

This clone was picked up a small number of times. This chain links TRBV28 with TRBJ1-2; the match to TRBD1 covers 8 bases. Per the germline V gene, CDR1 is MDHEN and CDR2 is SYDVKM. The CDR3 runs 12 residues. The V segment lost 4 bases and the J segment 8 bases; nucleotides outside the gene matches: 3. This chain's CDR3 is CASSSTGVGYTF. CDR3 nucleotide sequence: TGTGCCAGCAGTTCGACAGGGGTAGGCTACACCTTC.

The chain employs TRBV7-3 and TRBJ2-1; D gene ambiguous. The V and J ends lost 5 bases and 4 bases respectively, with 15 bases between them. The CDR3 totals 15 residues. Germline values: CDR1 SGHTA, CDR2 FQGTGA. The CDR3 region is CASSLRPSSYNEQFF. DNA of the CDR3: TGTGCCAGCAGCCTACGACCCTCATCGTACAATGAGCAGTTCTTC.

This clone has more than one count but fewer than ten. V is TRBV7-2 and J is TRBJ1-4; D is undetermined. Germline loops: CDR1 SGHTA, CDR2 FQGNSA. This CDR3 spans 15 amino acids. Trimming took 2 bases from V and 5 from J, leaving 12 bases between them. CDR3 DNA sequence: TGTGCCAGCAGCTTAAGCGGCGGAGGGAATGAAAAACTGTTTTTT. Its translation: CASSLSGGGNEKLFF.

The chain has TRBV10-2 and TRBJ1-1; D call uncertain. CDR3 length: 16 amino acids. Germline V gene sequence: CDR1 WSHSY, CDR2 SAAADI. Trimming took 0 bases from V and 1 from J, leaving 12 bases between them. The CDR3 DNA sequence: TGCGCCAGCAGTGAGTCCGCTCATGGGCAGAACACTGAAGCTTTCTTT. The encoded protein is CASSESAHGQNTEAFF.

The chain combines TRBV6-5 with TRBJ1-2; D remains unclear. This CDR3 has 14 amino acids. V lost 0 bases and J lost 4, with 9 bases in between. Germline-derived CDR1 and CDR2 are MNHEY and SVGAGI. CDR3 region: CASSYSGATYGYTF. The CDR3 region has the DNA TGTGCCAGCAGTTACTCAGGAGCGACCTATGGCTACACCTTC.

This chain joins TRBV6-5 and TRBJ2-7; the D gene is possibly TRBD1 (5 bases). The CDR3 sequence is 14 residues long. Germline assignment: CDR1 MNHEY and CDR2 SVGAGI. Trimming left V 6 bases short and J 3 bases short, with 15 bases between. The CDR3 DNA sequence: TGTGCCAGCAGGTCAGCAGGGTTTCACTACGAGCAGTACGTC. This gives the protein CASRSAGFHYEQYV.

V is TRBV20-1 and J is TRBJ2-5; D unresolved. This CDR3 comprises 11 residues. Trimming took 6 bases from V and 4 from J, leaving 9 bases between them. The V gene's germline CDR1 is DFQATT and CDR2 SNEGSKA (reference sequence). CDR3 bases: TGCAGTGCCTTTGTAGGAGAGACCCAGTACTTC. It specifies CSAFVGETQYF.

V and J are TRBV29-1 and TRBJ1-2; D is possibly TRBD1 (5 bases). This CDR3 is 14 amino acids long. Trimming removed 0 bases at V and 5 bases at J, with 13 bases between. Germline V gene lookup returns CDR1 SQVTM and CDR2 ANQGSEA. The CDR3 protein is CSVEDNEGLYGYTF. The CDR3 DNA is TGCAGCGTTGAAGATAATGAGGGACTGTATGGCTACACCTTC.

The gene calls are TRBV5-5 and TRBJ2-7; 11 positions match TRBD1. Germline V gives CDR1 SGHKS, CDR2 YYEKEE (reference sequence). With 4 bases clipped from V and 2 bases from J, the junction kept 11 bases outside the gene matches. This CDR3 has 17 amino acids. In nucleotides, the CDR3 is TGTGCCAGCAGCGGCCCGACGATGGACAGGGGGCCCTACGAGCAGTACTTC. As protein: CASSGPTMDRGPYEQYF.